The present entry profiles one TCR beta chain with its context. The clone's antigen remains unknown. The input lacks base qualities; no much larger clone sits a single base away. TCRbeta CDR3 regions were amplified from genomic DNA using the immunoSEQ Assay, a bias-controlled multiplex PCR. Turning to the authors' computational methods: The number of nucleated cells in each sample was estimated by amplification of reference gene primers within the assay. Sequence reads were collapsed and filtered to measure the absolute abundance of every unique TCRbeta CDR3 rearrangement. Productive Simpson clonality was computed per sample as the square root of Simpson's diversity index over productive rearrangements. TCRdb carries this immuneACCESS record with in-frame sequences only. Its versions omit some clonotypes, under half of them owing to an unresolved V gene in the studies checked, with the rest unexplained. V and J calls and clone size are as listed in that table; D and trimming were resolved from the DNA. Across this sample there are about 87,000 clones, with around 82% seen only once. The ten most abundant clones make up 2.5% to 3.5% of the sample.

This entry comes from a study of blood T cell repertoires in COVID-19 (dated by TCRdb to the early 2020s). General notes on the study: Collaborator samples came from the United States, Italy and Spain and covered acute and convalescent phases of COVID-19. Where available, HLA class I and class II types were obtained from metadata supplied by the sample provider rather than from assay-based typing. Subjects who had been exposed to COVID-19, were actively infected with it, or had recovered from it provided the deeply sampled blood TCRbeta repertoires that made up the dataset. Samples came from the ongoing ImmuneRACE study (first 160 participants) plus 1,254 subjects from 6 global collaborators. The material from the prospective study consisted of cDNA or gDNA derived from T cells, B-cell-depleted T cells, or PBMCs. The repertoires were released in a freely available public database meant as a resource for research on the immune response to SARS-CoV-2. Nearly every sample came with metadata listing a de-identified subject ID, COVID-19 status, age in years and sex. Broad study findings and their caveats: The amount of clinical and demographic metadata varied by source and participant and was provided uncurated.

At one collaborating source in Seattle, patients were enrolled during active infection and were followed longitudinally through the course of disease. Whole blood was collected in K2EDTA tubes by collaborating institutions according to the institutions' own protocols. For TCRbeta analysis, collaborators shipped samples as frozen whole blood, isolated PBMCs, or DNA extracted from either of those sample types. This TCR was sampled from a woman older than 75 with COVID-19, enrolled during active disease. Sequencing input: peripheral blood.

CDR3 region: CASSIQGGSYNEQFF. The DNA reads TGTGCCAGTAGTATCCAAGGCGGGAGCTACAATGAGCAGTTCTTC. The V and J genes are TRBV19 and TRBJ2-1, and 7 junctional nucleotides match TRBD2. Germline trimming: 3 bases from V, 3 bases from J; junction bases outside gene matches: 5. Sequences LNHDA (CDR1) and SQIVND (CDR2) are obtained from the germline V gene (reference sequence). CDR3 length: 15 amino acids, cysteine to phenylalanine. CDR3 DNA is the only sequence kept; it has 45 bases, read in frame from the first base.